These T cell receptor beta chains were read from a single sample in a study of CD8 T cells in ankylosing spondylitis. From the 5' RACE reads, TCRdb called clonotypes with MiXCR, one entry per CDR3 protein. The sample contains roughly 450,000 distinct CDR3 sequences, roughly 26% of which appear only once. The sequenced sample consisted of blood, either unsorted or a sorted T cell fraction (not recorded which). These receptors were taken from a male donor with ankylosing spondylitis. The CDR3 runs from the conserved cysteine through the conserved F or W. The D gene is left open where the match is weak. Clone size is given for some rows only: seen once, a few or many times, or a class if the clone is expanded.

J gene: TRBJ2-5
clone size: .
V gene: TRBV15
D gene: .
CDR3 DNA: TGTGCCACCAGCAGAGATTTGGAGACAGCCGGGGCCCAGTACTTC
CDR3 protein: CATSRDLETAGAQYF

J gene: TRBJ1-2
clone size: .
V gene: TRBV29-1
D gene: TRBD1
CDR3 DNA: TGCAGCGTTGCGGACAGGGCGGCTGGCTACACCTTC
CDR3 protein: CSVADRAAGYTF

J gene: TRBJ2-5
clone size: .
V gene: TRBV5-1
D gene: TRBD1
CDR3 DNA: TGCGCCAGCAGCTCCATCCAGGGGGTGCAAGAGACCCAGTACTTC
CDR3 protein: CASSSIQGVQETQYF

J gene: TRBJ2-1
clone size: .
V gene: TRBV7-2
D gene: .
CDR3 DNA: TGTGCCAGCAGCTCTTACCCCCGCCGCGGGACGGACAATGAGCAGTTCTTC
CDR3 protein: CASSSYPRRGTDNEQFF

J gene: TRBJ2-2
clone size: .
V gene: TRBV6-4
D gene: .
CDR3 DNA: TGTGCCAGCAGTCGAAAGGGGGACACCGGGGAGCTGTTTTTT
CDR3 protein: CASSRKGDTGELFF

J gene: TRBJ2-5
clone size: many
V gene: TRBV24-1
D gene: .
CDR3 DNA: TGTGCCACCAGTGACCGAGACTACGCCCGGGAGACCCAGTACTTC
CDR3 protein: CATSDRDYARETQYF

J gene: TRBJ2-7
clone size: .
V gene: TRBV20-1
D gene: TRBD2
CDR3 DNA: TGCAGTGCCCAGAGCCAGGGCGGGAGGGCCTACGAGCAGTACTTC
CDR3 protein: CSAQSQGGRAYEQYF

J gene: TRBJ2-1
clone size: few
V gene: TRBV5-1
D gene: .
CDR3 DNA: TGCGCCAGCAGCCCTATCCCGGTAGCCGAGCAGTTCTTC
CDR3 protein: CASSPIPVAEQFF

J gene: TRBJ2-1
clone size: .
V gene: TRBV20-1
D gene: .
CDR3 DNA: TGCAGTGCCGGTCGACCGGCGGGGAGCAATGAGCAGTTCTTC
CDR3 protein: CSAGRPAGSNEQFF

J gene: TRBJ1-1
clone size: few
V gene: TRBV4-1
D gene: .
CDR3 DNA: TGCGCCAGCAGCCGGGACACTACCTTCGTTGCTTTCTTT
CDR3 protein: CASSRDTTFVAFF

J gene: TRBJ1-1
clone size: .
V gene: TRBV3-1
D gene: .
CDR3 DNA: TGTGCCAGCAGCCAAAGAGGGGAGAGCACTGAAGCTTTCTTT
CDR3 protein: CASSQRGESTEAFF

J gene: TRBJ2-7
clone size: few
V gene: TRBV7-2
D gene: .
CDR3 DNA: TGTGCCAGCAGCTTCCTCCATGCCTACGAGCAGTACTTC
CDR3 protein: CASSFLHAYEQYF

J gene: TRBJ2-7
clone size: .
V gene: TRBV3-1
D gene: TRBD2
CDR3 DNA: TGTGCCAGCAGCCAAGGAGCGGGAGGTACCTACGAGCAGTACTTC
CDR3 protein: CASSQGAGGTYEQYF

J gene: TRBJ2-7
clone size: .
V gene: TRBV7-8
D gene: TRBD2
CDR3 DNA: TGTGCCAGCAGCGTTAGCGGGGTGGGTAATCACGAGCAGTACTTC
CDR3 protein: CASSVSGVGNHEQYF

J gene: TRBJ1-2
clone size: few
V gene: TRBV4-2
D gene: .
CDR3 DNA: TGTGCCAGCAGCCCAGGTCCAGGGGATGACGGCTACACCTTC
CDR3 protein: CASSPGPGDDGYTF

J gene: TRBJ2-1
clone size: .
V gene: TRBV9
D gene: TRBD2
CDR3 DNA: TGTGCCAGCAGCGTAGTTAGCGGGAGGTCCTACAATGAGCAGTTCTTC
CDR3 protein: CASSVVSGRSYNEQFF

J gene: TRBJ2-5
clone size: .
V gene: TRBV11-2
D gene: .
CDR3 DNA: TGTGCCAGCAGTTACGGGGCCCAAGAGACCCAGTACTTC
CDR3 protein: CASSYGAQETQYF

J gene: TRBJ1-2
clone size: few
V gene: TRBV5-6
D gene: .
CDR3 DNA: TGTGCCAGCAGCTCCCCGGGGGGTCAGGGAGGCTACACCTTC
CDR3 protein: CASSSPGGQGGYTF

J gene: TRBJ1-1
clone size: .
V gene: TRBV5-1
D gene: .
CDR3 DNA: TGCGCCAGCAGCGTGTGGATGAACACTGAAGCTTTCTTT
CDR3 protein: CASSVWMNTEAFF

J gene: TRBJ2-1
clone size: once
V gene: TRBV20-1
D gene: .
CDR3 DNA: TGCAGTGCTAGAGTGGACGGGAGTTGGTACAATGAGCAGTTCTTC
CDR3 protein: CSARVDGSWYNEQFF

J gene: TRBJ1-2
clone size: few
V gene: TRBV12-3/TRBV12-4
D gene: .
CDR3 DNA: TGTGCCAGCAGTGAACCTAATTACTATGGCTACACCTTC
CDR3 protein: CASSEPNYYGYTF

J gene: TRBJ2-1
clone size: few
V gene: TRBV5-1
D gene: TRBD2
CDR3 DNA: TGCGCCAGCACCCGGCGGACTAGCGGGCCCACCTACAATGAGCAGTTCTTC
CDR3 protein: CASTRRTSGPTYNEQFF

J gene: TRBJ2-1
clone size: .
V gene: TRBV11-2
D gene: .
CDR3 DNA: TGTGCCAGCACCTCACTAGCTGCGAGCTCCTACAATGAGCAGTTCTTC
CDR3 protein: CASTSLAASSYNEQFF

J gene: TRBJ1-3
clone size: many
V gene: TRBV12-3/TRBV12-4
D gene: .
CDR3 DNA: TGTGCCAGCAGTCCTCAAAGGGTCGCTCGCTCTGGAAACACCATATATTTT
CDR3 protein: CASSPQRVARSGNTIYF

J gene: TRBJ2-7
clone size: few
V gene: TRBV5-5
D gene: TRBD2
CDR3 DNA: TGTGCCAGCAGCTTGGTAGGGACTAGCGGGAGTATCCACGAGCAGTACTTC
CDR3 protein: CASSLVGTSGSIHEQYF

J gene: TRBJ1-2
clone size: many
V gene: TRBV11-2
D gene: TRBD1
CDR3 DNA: TGTGCCAGCAGCTCCCCGCGACAGGGAGAATATGGCTACACCTTC
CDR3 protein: CASSSPRQGEYGYTF

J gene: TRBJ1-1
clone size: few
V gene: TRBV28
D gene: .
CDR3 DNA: TGTGCCAGCAATTTGCTACTTGGAAACACTGAAGCTTTCTTT
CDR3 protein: CASNLLLGNTEAFF

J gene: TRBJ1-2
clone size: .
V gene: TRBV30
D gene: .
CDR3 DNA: TGTGCCTGGCGGACAGATGAGAACTATGGCTACACCTTC
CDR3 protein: CAWRTDENYGYTF

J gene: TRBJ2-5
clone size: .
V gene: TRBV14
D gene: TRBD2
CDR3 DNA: TGTGCCAGCAGCCAAACCGAAAGGGGACTAGCGGCCTACCAAGAGACCCAGTACTTC
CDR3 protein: CASSQTERGLAAYQETQYF

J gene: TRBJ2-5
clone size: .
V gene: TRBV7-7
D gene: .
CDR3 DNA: TGTGCCAGCAGCATCGACGAAGAAGAGACCCAGTACTTC
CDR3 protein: CASSIDEEETQYF

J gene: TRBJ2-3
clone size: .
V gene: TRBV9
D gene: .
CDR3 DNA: TGTGCCAGCAGCGTAGGGGGGAGTTCTAGCACAGATACGCAGTATTTT
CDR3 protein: CASSVGGSSSTDTQYF

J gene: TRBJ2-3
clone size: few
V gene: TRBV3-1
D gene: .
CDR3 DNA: TGTGCCAGCAGCCAAGGGGGGGGCCAGACAGATACGCAGTATTTT
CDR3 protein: CASSQGGGQTDTQYF

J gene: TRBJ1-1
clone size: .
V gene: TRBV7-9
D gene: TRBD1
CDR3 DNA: TGTGCCAGCAGCTCCGGGACAGGGGAGACTGAAGCTTTCTTT
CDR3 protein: CASSSGTGETEAFF

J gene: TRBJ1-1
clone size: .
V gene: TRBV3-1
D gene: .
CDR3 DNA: TGTGCCAGCAGCCAAGAGCTGGGGAGATCCGAAGCTTTCTTT
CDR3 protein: CASSQELGRSEAFF

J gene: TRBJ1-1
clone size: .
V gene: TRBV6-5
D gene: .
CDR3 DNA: TGTGCCAGCAGTTACCAACAGGGTATGAACACTGAAGCTTTCTTT
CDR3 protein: CASSYQQGMNTEAFF